What follows are 22 T cell receptor beta chains derived from one specimen sequenced in a study of blood T cell repertoires in COVID-19. Profiled with immunoSEQ multiplex PCR; TCRdb holds only in-frame clones, not every one. The sample includes 90,000 to 150,000 clones, just over 70% seen only once; the top ten take approximately 0.86%. The specimen sequenced was peripheral blood. These receptors originate from a human donor with acute or convalescent COVID-19. The donor label of this sample is uncertain.

The chain couples TRBV20-1 to TRBJ1-6; no clear D. V was clipped by 3 bases and J by 6 bases, with 12 bases between them. Germline V gene lookup returns CDR1 DFQATT and CDR2 SNEGSKA (reference sequence). This CDR3 contains 14 residues. The CDR3 coding sequence is TGCAGTGCTAGTAGCTCCCCAACTAATTCACCCCTCCACTTT. As protein: CSASSSPTNSPLHF.

DNA for the CDR3: TGCGCCAGCAGTGCGGCGACCCTAGACGGCTACACCTTC. As protein: CASSAATLDGYTF. This rearrangement joins TRBV10-2 to TRBJ1-2; no definite D call. Deletions cut 4 bases from V and 8 bases from J, with 14 bases between. CDR3 length equals 13 residues. Looked up from germline, CDR1 is WSHSY and CDR2 is SAAADI.

In nucleotides, the CDR3 is TGTGCCAGCAGCCCAAATCTTGGAGGCTACGAGCAGTACTTC. Protein product: CASSPNLGGYEQYF. The rearrangement links TRBV3-1 (or the pseudogene TRBV3-2) to TRBJ2-7; D perhaps matches TRBD2 (5 bases). Germline V gives CDR1 LGHDT, CDR2 YNNKEL (reference sequence). The CDR3 is 14 amino acids. V was clipped by 4 bases and J by 3 bases, with 13 bases between them.

The rearrangement links TRBV10-3 to TRBJ1-1; 8 bases agree with TRBD1. The ends lost 10 bases at V and 2 bases at J; junction bases unmatched: 12. From germline, CDR1 is ENHRY and CDR2 SYGVKD. CDR3 length: 15 amino acids. CDR3 coding DNA: TGTGCCACCTCCCAGGACAGGGAGGGTAACACTGAAGCTTTCTTT. Encoded protein: CATSQDREGNTEAFF.

The chain employs TRBV6-1 and TRBJ1-6; D is undetermined. Trimming cost V 3 bases and J 4 bases, with 7 bases left between them. This CDR3 has 14 amino acids. Germline loops: CDR1 MNHNS, CDR2 SASEGT. The CDR3 nucleotides read TGTGCCAGCAGTGACAGTCCTTATAATTCACCCCTCCACTTT. Its protein product is CASSDSPYNSPLHF.

V usage is TRBV6-5 and J usage is TRBJ1-5, with 12 bases fitting TRBD1. V gave up 6 bases and J gave up 4 bases; unmatched junction bases: 4. The CDR3 sequence is 15 residues long. Germline V gene data show CDR1 as MNHEY and CDR2 as SVGAGI. CDR3 residues: CASSTGQGANQPQHF. CDR3 DNA: TGTGCCAGCAGCACGGGACAGGGGGCGAATCAGCCCCAGCATTTT.

This clone was observed a few times. This chain connects TRBV12-3 or TRBV12-4 to TRBJ1-1; D gene ambiguous. Trimming stripped 7 bases from V and 7 bases from J, with 16 bases between. The CDR3 spans 13 residues. CDR3 nucleotide sequence: TGTGCCAGCATTCCCTGGGAGCGGAGTGAAGCTTTCTTT. Translating gives CASIPWERSEAFF.

The V and J genes are TRBV21-1 and TRBJ2-7; TRBD1, the table's D call, lacks a check against the DNA. TRBV21-1 counts as a pseudogene. CDR3 length equals 15 residues. CDR3 DNA sequence: TGTGCCAGCAGCACCCTCCCGGGACAGTTTTACGAGCAGTACGTC. Its translation: CASSTLPGQFYEQYV.

The chain employs TRBV5-4 and TRBJ2-2; TRBD2 aligns across 11 bases. CDR1 and CDR2 from the germline V gene are SGHNT and YYREEE (reference sequence). V lost 4 bases to trimming and J lost 1 base; unmatched junction nucleotides: 3. CDR3 length: 16 amino acids. The CDR3 spells CASSPGLAVNTGELFF. The CDR3 DNA reads as TGTGCCAGCAGCCCGGGACTAGCGGTGAACACCGGGGAGCTGTTTTTT. Together with reference TRBV5-4 and TRBJ2-2, the CDR3 gives the full variable domain: ETGVTQSPTHLIKTRGQQVTLRCSSQSGHNTVSWYQQALGQGPQFIFQYYREEENGRGNFPPRFSGLQFPNYSSELNVNALELDDSALYLCASSPGLAVNTGELFFGEGSRLTVL.

Ten or more counts support this clone. This sequence joins TRBV28 and TRBJ2-5, with 8 bases matching TRBD2. CDR1 and CDR2 (germline): MDHEN, SYDVKM. Unmatched junction bases numbered 13, after V lost 5 bases and J lost 5 bases. This CDR3 has 16 amino acids. DNA of the CDR3: TGTGCCAGCAGTCCACTCCTAGCGGGTAGGCGGGAGACCCAGTACTTC. It specifies CASSPLLAGRRETQYF.

The V gene is TRBV3-1 (or the pseudogene TRBV3-2), the J gene TRBJ2-3; 11 positions agree with TRBD2. Germline V gives CDR1 LGHDT, CDR2 YNNKEL (reference sequence). J gave up 4 bases and V 4 bases, and 10 bases lay outside the gene matches. CDR3 size: 17 residues. The CDR3 sequence is CASSPQIAGGLADTQYF. Here the CDR3 DNA reads TGTGCCAGCAGCCCCCAAATAGCGGGGGGGCTCGCAGATACGCAGTATTTT.

This clone was seen a handful of times. Other DNA sequences within the sample encode an identical CDR3. The chain uses TRBV5-1 and TRBJ1-3, with TRBD1 matching 10 bases. Germline V gene lookup returns CDR1 SGHRS and CDR2 YFSETQ. The CDR3 is 16 residues long. V gave up 0 bases and J gave up 1 base; unmatched junction bases: 1. The CDR3 region has the DNA TGCGCCAGCAGCTTGGGACAGGGGGCGTCTGGAAACACCATATATTTT. This encodes CASSLGQGASGNTIYF.

The rearrangement links TRBV28 to TRBJ1-2; tentative D call: TRBD1 (6 bases). The V end was cut by 6 bases, the J end by 5 bases, with 28 bases between. This CDR3 region has 18 residues. The germline V gene encodes CDR1 MDHEN and CDR2 SYDVKM. In DNA, the CDR3 is TGTGCCAGCAGCTTACTCTGGGACTTCCCGGGGGGGCCTTATGGCTACACCTTC. Translated: CASSLLWDFPGGPYGYTF.

The chain combines TRBV28 with TRBJ1-1; 9 positions match TRBD1. With V trimmed by 2 bases and J by 5 bases, 9 bases remained unmatched. The germline V gene has CDR1 MDHEN and CDR2 SYDVKM. The CDR3 extends over 16 amino acids. The CDR3 bases are TGTGCCAGCAGTTTAACGTTGGGGACAGGGCGAACTGAAGCTTTCTTT. Its protein is CASSLTLGTGRTEAFF.

This clone was seen once. This chain uses TRBV6-1 with TRBJ2-7; perhaps TRBD2 as D (7 bases). The germline CDR1 and CDR2 sequences are MNHNS and SASEGT. The V end was cut by 3 bases, the J end by 7 bases, with 16 bases between. The CDR3 runs to 14 residues. The CDR3 here is CASSEGWGGAEQYF. The DNA for the CDR3 is TGTGCCAGCAGTGAGGGTTGGGGGGGGGCTGAGCAGTACTTC.

This clone has just one count. J is TRBJ2-3 and V is TRBV18; no definite D call. The CDR3 is 14 residues long. CDR1 and CDR2 from the germline V gene are KGHSH and LQKENI. V was clipped by 5 bases and J by 2 bases, with 11 bases between them. CDR3 coding DNA: TGTGCCAGCTCAGCTAGTCTGGTCACAGATACGCAGTATTTT. This codes for CASSASLVTDTQYF.

This chain connects TRBV2 to TRBJ1-1; TRBD1 is a possible D gene (6 bases). The CDR3 spans 14 residues. Trimming took 6 bases from V and 3 from J, leaving 14 bases between them. Germline V CDR1 and CDR2: SNHLY, FYNNEI. The chain's CDR3 is CASRPRAGDTEAFF. The CDR3 DNA is TGTGCCAGCAGGCCCAGGGCAGGGGACACTGAAGCTTTCTTT. The full variable domain, with the rest looked up from reference TRBV2 and TRBJ1-1, is EPEVTQTPSHQVTQMGQEVILRCVPISNHLYFYWYRQILGQKVEFLVSFYNNEISEKSEIFDDQFSVERPDGSNFTLKIRSTKLEDSAMYFCASRPRAGDTEAFFGQGTRLTVV.

This chain connects TRBV19 to TRBJ1-1; D is ambiguous. V lost 3 bases and J lost 1, with 9 bases in between. Germline CDR1 is LNHDA and CDR2 is SQIVND (reference sequence). There are 14 residues in the CDR3. This chain's CDR3 is CASSIHKPNTEAFF. The CDR3 bases are TGTGCCAGTAGTATCCACAAACCGAACACTGAAGCTTTCTTT.

The chain recombines TRBV19 with TRBJ2-2; 9 bases line up with TRBD1. V shed 4 bases and J 4 bases; nucleotides not matched to a gene: 4. Germline CDR1 reads LNHDA; CDR2 reads SQIVND (reference sequence). The CDR3 has 15 amino acids. For the CDR3, the DNA is TGTGCCAGTAGTAGTACAGGGGGCGGCACCGGGGAGCTGTTTTTT. It yields the protein CASSSTGGGTGELFF.

This clone was detected only a few times. The V and J genes are TRBV9 and TRBJ1-1, with D perhaps TRBD1 (6 bases). Germline lookup yields CDR1 SGDLS and CDR2 YYNGEE. The length of the CDR3 is 13 residues. Trimming removed 5 bases from V and 1 base from J, with 9 bases in between. The chain's CDR3 is CASSKQGNTEAFF. In DNA, the CDR3 is TGTGCCAGCAGTAAACAGGGGAACACTGAAGCTTTCTTT.

This clone turned up a few times. This chain connects TRBV4-1 to TRBJ1-1, with D uncertain. Trimming removed 0 bases at V and 6 bases at J, with 20 bases between. CDR1 MGHRA and CDR2 YSYEKL come from the germline V gene. CDR3 length: 17 residues. The CDR3 nucleotides are TGCGCCAGCAGCCAAGATTTGGGGATCGGGAGCTTCGCTGAAGCTTTCTTT. Residues: CASSQDLGIGSFAEAFF.

CDR3 residues: CASSSTEFSTDTQYF. CDR3 DNA sequence: TGTGCCAGCAGTTCCACAGAATTTAGCACAGATACGCAGTATTTT. This rearrangement joins TRBV6-5 to TRBJ2-3; D call uncertain. CDR3 length equals 15 residues. V was cut by 4 bases and J by 0 bases, with 11 bases left in between. Germline assignment: CDR1 MNHEY and CDR2 SVGAGI.